These T cell receptor beta chains were read from a single sample in a study of blood T cell repertoires in COVID-19. The assay was immunoSEQ multiplex PCR, and TCRdb's table has in-frame clones only and misses some. The table lists about 140,000 clones, roughly 73% of them singletons. The sequencing sample was made of peripheral blood. These receptor sequences come from a woman between 45 and 60 years old with active or convalescent COVID-19. Both conserved end residues are part of each CDR3. The D gene is left open where the match is weak. A clone size is listed for some rows: how often the clone was seen (once, few, many), or a class if it is expanded.

>TRBD1|once|TRBV30|TRBJ1-2
TGTGCCTGGAGTGTAGGGACAGGGACTGGTGGCTACACCTTC
CAWSVGTGTGGYTF
>-|-|TRBV25-1|TRBJ1-2
TGTGCCAGCAGTGCTAGGACAGAAACTAACTATGGCTACACCTTC
CASSARTETNYGYTF
>TRBD2|-|TRBV19|TRBJ2-3
TGTGCCAGTAGTTTGCGGGGGGGCACAGATACGCAGTATTTT
CASSLRGGTDTQYF
>-|-|TRBV7-3|TRBJ1-1
TGTGCCAGCAGCTCCTCCCACACCAATCCGAACACTGAAGCTTTCTTT
CASSSSHTNPNTEAFF
>TRBD1|-|TRBV5-6|TRBJ2-7
TGTGCCAGCAGCTTCTACAGGGGGCCCGACGAGCAGTACTTC
CASSFYRGPDEQYF
>TRBD1|-|TRBV27|TRBJ1-2
TGTGCCAGCACTGGAGGGGGCCATGGCTACACCTTC
CASTGGGHGYTF
>TRBD1|-|TRBV7-9|TRBJ1-1
TGTGCCAGCAGCTTATCACTCGGGACAGACACTGAAGCTTTCTTT
CASSLSLGTDTEAFF
>-|-|TRBV11-2|TRBJ2-7
TGTGCCAGCAGCTTAGTTGGGGGCCAGGGGTACGAGCAGTACTTC
CASSLVGGQGYEQYF
>-|-|TRBV5-4|TRBJ1-4
TGTGCCAGCAGCTTGGAGGGGAGGCGAGAGGAAAAACTGTTTTTT
CASSLEGRREEKLFF
>TRBD2|-|TRBV7-2|TRBJ2-1
TGTGCCAGCAGCTTAGTCCCCATAGCGGGGGACTACAATGAGCAGTTCTTC
CASSLVPIAGDYNEQFF
>TRBD1|-|TRBV25-1|TRBJ2-7
TGTGCCAGCAGTAGACCGGGACAGGGCACCTACGAGCAGTACTTC
CASSRPGQGTYEQYF
>TRBD1|-|TRBV2|TRBJ1-3
TGTGCCAGCCGCCGCCGGGAGGGACAGCAGGGAAACACCATATATTTT
CASRRREGQQGNTIYF
>-|-|TRBV6-2/TRBV6-3|TRBJ1-1
TGTGCCAGCAGCGGCGGGGGCCATTGGGAGAACACTGAAGCTTTCTTT
CASSGGGHWENTEAFF
>-|few|TRBV19|TRBJ1-3
TGTGCCAGTAGTATAGCTTGGCCTGGAAACACCATATATTTT
CASSIAWPGNTIYF
>-|-|TRBV7-2|TRBJ1-3
TGTGCCAGCGGAGGAAGGGTGCCCTCTGGAAACACCATATATTTT
CASGGRVPSGNTIYF
>-|-|TRBV19|TRBJ1-1
TGTGCCAGTAGTAGGGGCGGACAGTTGAACACTGAAGCTTTCTTT
CASSRGGQLNTEAFF
>TRBD1|-|TRBV18|TRBJ2-7
TGTGCCAGCTCACCACACCCGACAGGGGTCTACGAGCAGTACTTC
CASSPHPTGVYEQYF
>-|-|TRBV7-2|TRBJ1-4
TGTGCCAGCAGCTTAGGACAGCGCTCAGGTGAAAAACTGTTTTTT
CASSLGQRSGEKLFF
>-|-|TRBV4-2|TRBJ2-1
TGTGCCAGCAGCCAGAACAGGATACCTTCCTACAATGAGCAGTTCTTC
CASSQNRIPSYNEQFF
>TRBD2|-|TRBV6-5|TRBJ2-1
TGTGCCAGCAGTTTCGGACTAGAGAGAAATGAGCAGTTCTTC
CASSFGLERNEQFF
>TRBD2|-|TRBV25-1|TRBJ2-7
TGTGCCAGCAGTGAAGAGTTAGCGGGGGGCTCCTACGAGCAGTACTTC
CASSEELAGGSYEQYF
>TRBD1|-|TRBV4-3|TRBJ1-6
TGCGCCAGCAGCCGGACAGGGGAGAATTCACCCCTCCACTTT
CASSRTGENSPLHF
>TRBD1|-|TRBV27|TRBJ2-3
TGTGCCAGCAGTCAAACCCGGGACAGCTTCCTTTACACAGATACGCAGTATTTT
CASSQTRDSFLYTDTQYF
>TRBD1|-|TRBV6-5|TRBJ2-7
TGTGCCAGCATTCAAGGTCGACAGGGCCACGAGCAGTACTTC
CASIQGRQGHEQYF
>TRBD2|-|TRBV28|TRBJ2-7
TGTGCCAGCAGTTTACAACTAGCGGGCGAGCAGTACTTC
CASSLQLAGEQYF
>-|once|TRBV7-9|TRBJ1-5
TGTGCCAGCAGCCCGAGGAGGGCGCGCAATCAGCCCCAGCATTTT
CASSPRRARNQPQHF
>-|-|TRBV6-4|TRBJ2-5
TGTGCCAGCAGCCCCTCGACGGGAGAGACCCAGTACTTC
CASSPSTGETQYF
>TRBD1|-|TRBV6-6|TRBJ1-5
TGTGCCAGCAGACCGACAGGGGGCACCAGCCAGCCCCAGCATTTT
CASRPTGGTSQPQHF
>TRBD2|-|TRBV5-1|TRBJ2-7
TGCGCCAGCAGCTTGGCGGCTAGCGGGAGATCCTACGAGCAGTACTTC
CASSLAASGRSYEQYF